The present T cell receptor beta chain was sequenced within a study of blood T cell repertoires in COVID-19. Background on the study: Sites across the United States, Italy and Spain contributed samples from acute and convalescent COVID-19. T cells, B-cell-depleted T cells, or PBMCs supplied cDNA or gDNA.

Germline CDR1 reads MRHNA; CDR2 reads SNTAGT. This CDR3 has 17 amino acids. V shed 4 bases and J shed 4 bases, with 17 bases lying between them. In its sample, this clone was seen once. Per the original data handling: Cell counts per sample came from amplifying reference gene primers. TCRdb keeps only in-frame clones here, not all; method: immunoSEQ multiplex PCR. V and J calls and clone size follow that table, whereas D and trimming were derived from the DNA. The sample carries about 100,000 clones, about four fifths recorded once. The sample taken for sequencing was peripheral blood. The chain recombines TRBV6-4 with TRBJ2-6, with D possibly TRBD1 on 6 matching bases. This sequence originates from a woman aged 55-70 years with acute or convalescent COVID-19. CDR3 DNA: TGTGCCAGCAGTGCCGAACCACAGGGAGCAGGGGCCAACGTCCTGACTTTC. The encoded protein is CASSAEPQGAGANVLTF.